A single sample gave rise to the 18 T cell receptor beta chains below, sequenced in a study of CD8+ T cells in alopecia areata. Following RNA extraction, reverse transcription yielded cDNA that acted as the sequencing template. TCRdb keeps only in-frame clones here, not all; method: immunoSEQ multiplex PCR. The profile shows about 180,000 clones, almost 65% of them singletons. The sample in question was CD4+ T cells sorted from blood, obtained at week 0. The receptors derive from a human donor with alopecia areata.

This sequence joins TRBV7-2 and TRBJ2-4; D not resolved. In germline, CDR1 is SGHTA, CDR2 FQGNSA. Trimming shortened V by 6 bases and J by 9 bases, and 12 bases separated the two germline ends. The length of the CDR3 is 12 residues. The CDR3 coding sequence is TGTGCCAGCAGTTTTGGTCGGTCCATTCAGTACTTC. This gives the protein CASSFGRSIQYF.

J is TRBJ2-7 and V is TRBV29-1; the D is unclear. V shed 1 base and J shed 5 bases, with 9 bases lying between them. CDR3 size: 12 residues. Germline V lookup: CDR1 SQVTM, CDR2 ANQGSEA. In DNA, the CDR3 is TGCAGCGTTGAAGCTCATGCGGACGAGCAGTACTTC. Protein product: CSVEAHADEQYF.

This clone was seen more than once but under ten times. CDR3 protein: CSVEEVLGQFF. The CDR3 DNA reads as TGCAGCGTTGAAGAGGTTCTAGGGCAGTTCTTC. The chain couples TRBV29-1 to TRBJ2-1; D remains unclear. The germline V and J ends were trimmed by 0 bases and 12 bases, with 9 bases remaining between them. CDR1 and CDR2 (germline): SQVTM, ANQGSEA. CDR3 length equals 11 residues.

The J gene is TRBJ1-2, the V gene TRBV7-8; D uncertain. From germline, CDR1 is SGHVS and CDR2 FQNEAQ. V lost 1 base and J lost 10, with 19 bases in between. The CDR3 is made up of 15 amino acids. The CDR3 loop is CASSLGGEVSTFYTF. The CDR3 DNA is TGTGCCAGCAGCTTAGGCGGGGAGGTTTCTACTTTCTACACCTTC.

The chain combines TRBV7-9 with TRBJ2-1; D call uncertain. Germline CDR1 and CDR2: SEHNR and FQNEAQ (reference sequence). Trimming removed 11 bases from V and 4 bases from J, with 15 bases in between. CDR3 length equals 13 residues. The CDR3 loop reads CALIGVQYNEQFF. The CDR3 DNA follows: TGTGCCCTCATAGGAGTCCAATACAATGAGCAGTTCTTC. Full variable domain (remainder filled in from reference TRBV7-9 and TRBJ2-1): DTGVSQNPRHKITKRGQNVTFRCDPISEHNRLYWYRQTLGQGPEFLTYFQNEAQLEKSRLLSDRFSAERPKGSFSTLEIQRTEQGDSAMYLCALIGVQYNEQFFGPGTRLTVL.

The chain combines TRBV29-1 with TRBJ1-1, with 7 bases aligning to TRBD1. Per germline, CDR1 SQVTM and CDR2 ANQGSEA. The V segment lost 5 bases and the J segment 0 bases; nucleotides outside the gene matches: 3. The CDR3 runs 13 residues. CDR3 in amino acids: CSVRQGMNTEAFF. The CDR3 DNA is TGCAGCGTTCGACAGGGCATGAACACTGAAGCTTTCTTT.

V usage is TRBV20-1 and J usage is TRBJ1-2; no reliable D call. The germline V gene has CDR1 DFQATT and CDR2 SNEGSKA (reference sequence). CDR3 length equals 11 residues. Trimming cost V 4 bases and J 7 bases, with 10 bases left between them. DNA for the CDR3: TGCAGTGCTACTCCGGAAGGTGGCTACACCTTC. It yields the protein CSATPEGGYTF.

This chain joins TRBV14 and TRBJ2-1, with 10 bases fitting TRBD1. CDR1 is SGHDN, CDR2 FVKESK, per germline. This CDR3 region has 11 residues. V lost 8 bases, J lost 11 bases, and 3 bases stayed unmatched. The CDR3 bases are TGTGCCAGCCGGGACAGGGGTCAGCAGTTCTTC. Protein: CASRDRGQQFF.

J is TRBJ2-3 and V is TRBV9; D may be TRBD2 (6 bases). CDR1 and CDR2 from the germline V gene are SGDLS and YYNGEE. The ends were cut back, 0 bases at V and 5 bases at J, with 13 bases in the middle. The CDR3 sequence is 15 residues long. The CDR3 protein is CASSVGRVLGDTQYF. Here the CDR3 DNA reads TGTGCCAGCAGCGTAGGGAGGGTACTCGGAGATACGCAGTATTTT.

This clone has only a few counts. V usage is TRBV4-2 and J usage is TRBJ2-3; no reliable D call. The CDR3 is made up of 13 amino acids. V shed 0 bases and J shed 4 bases, with 5 bases lying between them. Germline loops: CDR1 LGHNA, CDR2 YNFKEQ. The CDR3 protein is CASSQDGADTQYF. The CDR3 bases are TGTGCCAGCAGCCAAGATGGGGCAGATACGCAGTATTTT.

J is TRBJ2-1 and V is TRBV29-1; possible D gene TRBD2, 6 bases. Germline CDR1 and CDR2: SQVTM and ANQGSEA. Trimming shortened V by 3 bases and J by 3 bases, and 9 bases separated the two germline ends. The length of the CDR3 is 13 residues. The CDR3 spells CSVDRGIYNEQFF. The CDR3 region has the DNA TGCAGCGTTGACCGGGGGATCTACAATGAGCAGTTCTTC.

In its sample, this clone was seen a few times. Within the sample, other DNA sequences also encode this same CDR3. The rearrangement joins TRBV29-1 to TRBJ1-2, with a tentative D call TRBD1 (6 bases). The CDR3 is 13 residues long. CDR1 and CDR2 (germline): SQVTM, ANQGSEA. V lost 4 bases, J lost 1 base, and 10 bases lay in between. CDR3 in DNA: TGCAGCGTTGGACAGGTCCTTAACTATGGCTACACCTTC. This codes for CSVGQVLNYGYTF.

The V gene is TRBV4-1, the J gene TRBJ2-2, with D unclear. This CDR3 is built from 12 residues. Trimming took off 4 bases at V and 6 bases at J, with 6 bases between the two ends. The V gene's germline CDR1 is MGHRA and CDR2 YSYEKL. The CDR3 DNA sequence: TGCGCCAGCAGCCCCCAGGCCGGGGAGCTGTTTTTT. This codes for CASSPQAGELFF.

This clone is a singleton in its sample. V is TRBV30 and J is TRBJ1-1; D remains ambiguous. Trimming stripped 0 bases from V and 12 bases from J, with 11 bases between. This CDR3 has 11 residues. Germline V lookup: CDR1 GTSNPN, CDR2 SVGIG (reference sequence). CDR3 DNA sequence: TGTGCCTGGAGTGTGCCCCCACGAACTTTCTTT. Protein: CAWSVPPRTFF.

The CDR3 coding sequence is TGTGCCGGATCATCGGTAGGAAACTATGGCTACACCTTC. It encodes CAGSSVGNYGYTF. The chain uses TRBV30 and TRBJ1-2, with D hard to call. With 8 bases removed from V and 2 bases from J, the gap between germline ends came to 15 bases. The CDR3 consists of 13 residues. Germline V gene data show CDR1 as GTSNPN and CDR2 as SVGIG (reference sequence).

The J gene is TRBJ1-1, the V gene TRBV5-1; TRBD1 is a possible D gene (5 bases). Germline CDR1 SGHRS, CDR2 YFSETQ. The CDR3 is 15 amino acids. Trimming cost V 0 bases and J 4 bases, with 13 bases left between them. CDR3 protein: CASSLGSSGPTEAFF. CDR3 bases: TGCGCCAGCAGCTTGGGGTCGTCGGGGCCCACTGAAGCTTTCTTT.

The rearrangement links TRBV30 to TRBJ1-5, with a possible D match to TRBD1 (5 bases). This CDR3 comprises 14 residues. Between the trimmed V and J ends, which lost 2 bases and 8 bases, there was a span of 16 bases. Germline CDR1 reads GTSNPN; CDR2 reads SVGIG (reference sequence). In nucleotides, the CDR3 is TGTGCCTGGAGTATTGCCCAGGGAGGGGAGCCCCAGCATTTT. This codes for CAWSIAQGGEPQHF.

This clone was counted a few times. The identical CDR3 is also encoded by other nucleotide sequences in the sample. The chain employs TRBV11-2 and TRBJ2-3, with D unresolved. CDR3 length: 12 amino acids. The germline V and J ends were trimmed by 0 bases and 4 bases, with 2 bases remaining between them. Germline CDR1 reads SGHAT; CDR2 reads FQNNGV. DNA of the CDR3: TGTGCCAGCAGCTTAGAGGCAGATACGCAGTATTTT. This translates into CASSLEADTQYF. Supplemented by reference TRBV11-2 and TRBJ2-3, the full variable domain reads EAGVAQSPRYKIIEKRQSVAFWCNPISGHATLYWYQQILGQGPKLLIQFQNNGVVDDSQLPKDRFSAERLKGVDSTLKIQPAKLEDSAVYLCASSLEADTQYFGPGTRLTVL.